What follows are 15 T cell receptor beta chains derived from one specimen sequenced in a study of T cell changes during pregnancy in multiple sclerosis. Sequencing was performed with immunoSEQ multiplex PCR; in TCRdb, only in-frame clones are kept and a portion is missing. The table has about 40,000 clones, over 80% seen once; the top ten hold 5.2%. This material consisted of peripheral blood, taken in the first trimester of pregnancy. The receptor source for this set is a female donor in good health, enrolled as a control in a pregnancy study.

V and J are TRBV2 and TRBJ2-5; 7 bases are shared with TRBD1. Germline CDR1 and CDR2: SNHLY and FYNNEI. V trimming: 6 bases; J trimming: 5 bases; junction bases outside the gene matches: 12. The CDR3 is made up of 15 amino acids. CDR3 sequence reads: CASRMNRQGGETQYF. The CDR3 DNA follows: TGTGCCAGCAGGATGAATAGACAGGGCGGGGAGACCCAGTACTTC.

The chain joins TRBV6-5 to TRBJ1-5; the D is unclear. Germline V lookup: CDR1 MNHEY, CDR2 SVGAGI. With 4 bases removed from V and 2 bases from J, the gap between germline ends came to 15 bases. CDR3 length: 16 amino acids. Here the CDR3 reads CASSSSRGGRNQPQHF. CDR3 DNA: TGTGCCAGCAGTTCATCAAGAGGAGGGCGCAATCAGCCCCAGCATTTT.

The chain combines TRBV6-1 with TRBJ1-2, with 11 bases lining up with TRBD1. From germline, CDR1 is MNHNS and CDR2 SASEGT. J gave up 6 bases and V 6 bases, and 9 bases lay outside the gene matches. The CDR3 spans 15 residues. CDR3 sequence (DNA): TGTGCCAGCAGAAGCTGGGACAGGGGGGATGATGGCTACACCTTC. Amino acid sequence: CASRSWDRGDDGYTF.

The V call is TRBV5-1, the J call TRBJ2-2; weak D call: TRBD1 (5 bases). Germline lookup yields CDR1 SGHRS and CDR2 YFSETQ. V was cut by 4 bases and J by 6 bases, with 10 bases left in between. The CDR3 is 13 amino acids. CDR3 protein: CASSEQVSGELFF. In DNA form, the CDR3 reads TGCGCCAGCAGCGAACAGGTGTCCGGGGAGCTGTTTTTT. The complete variable domain, with remaining parts taken from reference TRBV5-1 and TRBJ2-2, reads KAGVTQTPRYLIKTRGQQVTLSCSPISGHRSVSWYQQTPGQGLQFLFEYFSETQRNKGNFPGRFSGRQFSNSRSEMNVSTLELGDSALYLCASSEQVSGELFFGEGSRLTVL.

The CDR3 bases are TGCGCCAGCAGCCAAGTCGGGACAGGGTACACTGAAGCTTTCTTT. Protein sequence: CASSQVGTGYTEAFF. The chain has TRBV4-3 and TRBJ1-1; 9 nucleotides match TRBD1. CDR3 length: 15 residues. Germline loops: CDR1 LGHNA, CDR2 YSLEER. J gave up 3 bases and V 1 base, and 3 bases lay outside the gene matches.

V is TRBV19 and J is TRBJ1-6, with D possibly being TRBD1 (5 bases). Trimming shortened V by 3 bases and J by 10 bases, and 16 bases separated the two germline ends. This CDR3 comprises 15 residues. Germline CDR1 LNHDA, CDR2 SQIVND (reference sequence). Here the CDR3 reads CASSISGRAGSPLHF. The CDR3 coding sequence is TGTGCCAGTAGTATTTCGGGCAGGGCGGGATCACCCCTCCACTTT.

CDR3 in DNA: TGTGCCAGCAGGGGGACAGGGATCGATTCACCCCTCCACTTT. This translates into CASRGTGIDSPLHF. The chain uses TRBV6-1 and TRBJ1-6; 9 bases are a match to TRBD1. The germline gives CDR1 MNHNS, CDR2 SASEGT. Trimming removed 6 bases from V and 8 bases from J; junction bases left unmatched: 5. This CDR3 has 14 amino acids.

The chain is built from TRBV6-5 and TRBJ2-1; TRBD1 aligns across 9 bases. The germline CDR1 and CDR2 sequences are MNHEY and SVGAGI. The CDR3 is made up of 15 amino acids. Unmatched junction bases numbered 11, after V lost 6 bases and J lost 8 bases. The CDR3 reads CASRHTGGAPDEQFF. CDR3 bases: TGTGCCAGCAGGCACACAGGGGGCGCCCCCGATGAGCAGTTCTTC.

The chain employs TRBV18 and TRBJ2-3; TRBD2 aligns across 8 bases. This CDR3 has 17 amino acids. Trimming cost V 2 bases and J 0 bases; bases outside gene matches: 7. Germline assignment: CDR1 KGHSH and CDR2 LQKENI. The CDR3 loop reads CASSPVTSGGSTDTQYF. The DNA of the CDR3 is TGTGCCAGCTCACCAGTCACTAGCGGAGGGAGCACAGATACGCAGTATTTT.

This chain connects TRBV29-1 to TRBJ2-3; TRBD1 is a possible D gene (5 bases). V gave up 5 bases and J gave up 4 bases, with 7 bases separating them. This CDR3 comprises 11 residues. Germline CDR1 SQVTM, CDR2 ANQGSEA. CDR3 loop: CSVSGSDTQYF. The DNA for the CDR3 is TGCAGCGTTTCAGGGTCAGATACGCAGTATTTT.

The chain uses TRBV7-2 and TRBJ2-5; D remains ambiguous. The V end was cut by 7 bases, the J end by 1 base, with 10 bases between. In germline, CDR1 is SGHTA, CDR2 FQGNSA. The CDR3 contains 13 residues. CDR3 sequence: CASTESVQETQYF. CDR3 nucleotides: TGTGCCAGCACCGAATCGGTCCAAGAGACCCAGTACTTC. Looking up the rest from reference TRBV7-2 and TRBJ2-5 gives the full variable domain: GAGVSQSPSNKVTEKGKDVELRCDPISGHTALYWYRQSLGQGLEFLIYFQGNSAPDKSGLPSDRFSAERTGGSVSTLTIQRTQQEDSAVYLCASTESVQETQYFGPGTRLLVL.

This chain links TRBV7-9 with TRBJ2-3, with 9 bases that match TRBD2. Germline V gene lookup returns CDR1 SEHNR and CDR2 FQNEAQ (reference sequence). V lost 5 bases, J lost 2 bases, and 8 bases stayed unmatched. The CDR3 spans 16 residues. Here the CDR3 reads CASSIIAGASTDTQYF. The CDR3 coding sequence is TGTGCCAGCAGCATTATAGCGGGGGCCTCCACAGATACGCAGTATTTT.

The rearrangement links TRBV9 to TRBJ2-2; 7 bases align to TRBD2. CDR3 size: 15 residues. Germline CDR1 is SGDLS and CDR2 is YYNGEE. The trim removed 0 bases at V and 6 bases at J, leaving 5 bases unmatched. CDR3 residues: CASSVDGGRAGELFF. DNA for the CDR3: TGTGCCAGCAGCGTAGATGGCGGGAGAGCCGGGGAGCTGTTTTTT.

The V and J genes are TRBV29-1 and TRBJ1-2; D gene ambiguous. Germline-derived CDR1 and CDR2 are SQVTM and ANQGSEA. V shed 4 bases and J shed 0 bases, with 6 bases lying between them. The CDR3 consists of 12 residues. CDR3 DNA: TGCAGCGTTGTGAGTGCTAACTATGGCTACACCTTC. It translates to CSVVSANYGYTF.

V usage is TRBV5-4 and J usage is TRBJ1-1, with 10 bases identical to TRBD1. V dropped 2 bases and J dropped 7; count of bases not matched to a gene: 5. The CDR3 covers 14 residues. CDR1 and CDR2 (germline): SGHNT, YYREEE (reference sequence). For the CDR3, the DNA is TGTGCCAGCAGCTTACGACAGGGGGCTTATGAAGCTTTCTTT. It is translated as CASSLRQGAYEAFF.